The next 21 T cell receptor beta chains were all read from a single sample in a study of blood T cell repertoires in COVID-19. Sequencing used immunoSEQ multiplex PCR; TCRdb keeps in-frame clones, though not all of them. Of more than 200,000 clones listed, 80% to 90% were seen once; the top ten hold 5.9%. The sample was peripheral blood. Source of these receptors: an elderly man with acute or convalescent COVID-19.

This chain uses TRBV24-1 with TRBJ2-4; D possibly corresponds to TRBD2 (6 bases). Germline V gene data show CDR1 as KGHDR and CDR2 as SFDVKD. This CDR3 region has 15 residues. The V end was cut by 5 bases, the J end by 1 base, with 11 bases between. The chain's CDR3 is CATSVLEGAKNIQYF. The CDR3 DNA follows: TGTGCCACCAGTGTCTTGGAGGGGGCCAAAAACATTCAGTACTTC.

This clone was seen a handful of times. This chain links TRBV2 with TRBJ2-1; D is uncertain. Germline CDR1 reads SNHLY; CDR2 reads FYNNEI. The CDR3 totals 12 residues. Trimming took off 5 bases at V and 2 bases at J, with 4 bases between the two ends. CDR3 coding DNA: TGTGCCAGCAGTTACACCTACAATGAGCAGTTCTTC. Residues: CASSYTYNEQFF.

The gene calls are TRBV27 and TRBJ2-2; D unresolved. Germline V gene sequence: CDR1 MNHEY, CDR2 SMNVEV (reference sequence). This CDR3 is built from 9 residues. CDR3 DNA sequence: TGTGTTAAAACCGGGGAGCTGTTTTTT. Its translation is CVKTGELFF.

V and J are TRBV5-5 and TRBJ1-4; possibly TRBD1 for D (5 bases). CDR1 is SGHKS, CDR2 YYEKEE, per germline (reference sequence). V shed 3 bases and J shed 3 bases, with 12 bases lying between them. The CDR3 length is 15 residues. CDR3 loop: CASSWTWGANEKLFF. CDR3 nucleotides: TGTGCCAGCAGCTGGACTTGGGGGGCTAATGAAAAACTGTTTTTT. The variable domain in full, completed from reference TRBV5-5 and TRBJ1-4, reads DAGVTQSPTHLIKTRGQQVTLRCSPISGHKSVSWYQQVLGQGPQFIFQYYEKEERGRGNFPDRFSARQFPNYSSELNVNALLLGDSALYLCASSWTWGANEKLFFGSGTQLSVL.

This clone appeared a few times. The chain is built from TRBV6-2 or TRBV6-3 and TRBJ1-6, with 10 bases identical to TRBD1. Germline assignment: CDR1 MNHEY and CDR2 SVGEGT. This CDR3 contains 15 residues. With 4 bases clipped from V and 6 bases from J, the junction kept 3 bases outside the gene matches. CDR3 DNA: TGTGCCAGCAGTTTCCGGGACAGGGGTAATTCACCCCTCCACTTT. This gives the protein CASSFRDRGNSPLHF.

In this sample, this clone turned up once. The V gene is TRBV5-4, the J gene TRBJ2-7, with D maybe TRBD2 (5 bases). The CDR3 covers 15 residues. V was clipped by 2 bases and J by 4 bases, with 16 bases between them. From germline, CDR1 is SGHNT and CDR2 YYREEE (reference sequence). The CDR3 reads CASSLGGASLYEQYF. The CDR3, as DNA: TGTGCCAGCAGCTTAGGAGGAGCTTCATTGTACGAGCAGTACTTC.

The gene calls are TRBV24-1 and TRBJ2-2, with unresolved D. Between the trimmed V and J ends, which lost 0 bases and 4 bases, there was a span of 8 bases. The CDR3 is 15 residues long. The germline V gene encodes CDR1 KGHDR and CDR2 SFDVKD. This chain's CDR3 is CATSDLSVTTGELFF. The CDR3 DNA reads TGTGCCACCAGTGATTTGTCAGTCACCACCGGGGAGCTGTTTTTT.

This clone was recorded only once. The rearrangement joins TRBV7-8 to TRBJ2-1; D uncertain. CDR3 length equals 14 residues. Germline V gene data show CDR1 as SGHVS and CDR2 as FQNEAQ. V lost 4 bases and J 6 bases, leaving 13 bases between the germline ends. In DNA form, the CDR3 reads TGTGCCAGCAGCTACTACCTAGATGGCAATGAGCAGTTCTTC. Its translation is CASSYYLDGNEQFF. Filled out from reference TRBV7-8 and TRBJ2-1, the complete variable domain reads GAGVSQSPRYKVAKRGQDVALRCDPISGHVSLFWYQQALGQGPEFLTYFQNEAQLDKSGLPSDRFFAERPEGSVSTLKIQRTQQEDSAVYLCASSYYLDGNEQFFGPGTRLTVL.

The table lists this clone with a count of one. This sequence joins TRBV18 and TRBJ1-4; the D is unclear. V lost 2 bases, J lost 5 bases, and 6 bases lay in between. Germline CDR1 is KGHSH and CDR2 is LQKENI. This CDR3 has 13 residues. The CDR3 loop reads CASSPGRNEKLFF. The CDR3, as DNA: TGTGCCAGCTCACCAGGGAGGAATGAAAAACTGTTTTTT.

The rearrangement links TRBV23-1 to TRBJ2-1, with 14 nucleotides matching TRBD2. TRBV23-1 is an ORF, with its function uncertain. J gave up 1 base and V 2 bases, and 7 bases lay outside the gene matches. The CDR3 sequence is 19 residues long. CDR3 amino acids: CASSQNGTSGGLSYNEQFF. DNA of the CDR3: TGCGCCAGCAGTCAAAATGGGACTAGCGGGGGCTTGTCCTACAATGAGCAGTTCTTC.

This clone was observed once. This chain links TRBV2 with TRBJ1-2; D uncertain. Looked up from germline, CDR1 is SNHLY and CDR2 is FYNNEI. The V and J ends lost 3 bases and 3 bases respectively, with 5 bases between them. The CDR3 loop spans 12 amino acids. The CDR3 nucleotides read TGTGCCAGCAGTGAGGGCCACTATGGCTACACCTTC. This encodes CASSEGHYGYTF.

The chain employs TRBV20-1 and TRBJ2-7, with 7 bases aligning to TRBD2. The DNA end is a closer match to TRBJ2-1, so the J assignment may be wrong. The CDR3 has 16 amino acids. Germline V lookup: CDR1 DFQATT, CDR2 SNEGSKA (reference sequence). In DNA, the CDR3 is TGCAGTGCTAGTTTGATAGGCGGGAGCTCCTACAATGAGCAGTTCTTC. This gives the protein CSASLIGGSSYNEQFF.

The chain links TRBV5-1 to TRBJ1-1, with D perhaps TRBD1 (6 bases). Trimming removed 3 bases from V and 3 bases from J, with 18 bases in between. The CDR3 sequence is 16 residues long. Germline V gene lookup returns CDR1 SGHRS and CDR2 YFSETQ. Written as DNA, the CDR3 is TGCGCCAGCAGCTATAGTTCCCAGGGGTTTGACACTGAAGCTTTCTTT. Translation: CASSYSSQGFDTEAFF.

This chain links TRBV18 with TRBJ1-5; the D gene is possibly TRBD1 (6 bases). The CDR3 runs to 16 residues. Trimming removed 6 bases from V and 9 bases from J, with 24 bases in between. Germline V lookup: CDR1 KGHSH, CDR2 LQKENI. For the CDR3, the DNA is TGTGCCAGCTCGCATGAATCAGGGGCAGCCCTCAGGCCCCAGCATTTT. As protein: CASSHESGAALRPQHF.

The gene calls are TRBV7-9 and TRBJ2-3, with D hard to call. The V gene's germline CDR1 is SEHNR and CDR2 FQNEAQ (reference sequence). V dropped 5 bases and J dropped 0 bases, with 3 bases sitting between them. This CDR3 region has 12 residues. The CDR3 coding sequence is TGTGCCAGCAGCCTAAGCACAGATACGCAGTATTTT. As protein: CASSLSTDTQYF. Supplemented by reference TRBV7-9 and TRBJ2-3, the full variable domain reads DTGVSQNPRHKITKRGQNVTFRCDPISEHNRLYWYRQTLGQGPEFLTYFQNEAQLEKSRLLSDRFSAERPKGSFSTLEIQRTEQGDSAMYLCASSLSTDTQYFGPGTRLTVL.

The V call is TRBV5-1, the J call TRBJ2-3; D gene uncertain. Germline V gene data show CDR1 as SGHRS and CDR2 as YFSETQ. With 1 base removed from V and 0 bases from J, the gap between germline ends came to 3 bases. The CDR3 runs 13 residues. This chain's CDR3 is CASSLSSTDTQYF. In DNA form, the CDR3 reads TGCGCCAGCAGCTTGTCTAGCACAGATACGCAGTATTTT.

This clone has just one count. This sequence joins TRBV29-1 and TRBJ2-7, with 7 bases fitting TRBD2. Germline-derived CDR1 and CDR2 are SQVTM and ANQGSEA. CDR3 size: 15 residues. With 7 bases clipped from V and 5 bases from J, the junction kept 17 bases outside the gene matches. This CDR3 is CSGSPSGTPRDEQYF. Here the CDR3 DNA reads TGCAGCGGTTCTCCAAGCGGGACCCCAAGGGACGAGCAGTACTTC.

The chain couples TRBV19 to TRBJ1-1; D gene unclear. Trimming stripped 6 bases from V and 3 bases from J, with 8 bases between. The V gene's germline CDR1 is LNHDA and CDR2 SQIVND (reference sequence). The CDR3 loop spans 12 amino acids. The CDR3 here is CASSPDYTEAFF. The CDR3 nucleotides read TGTGCCAGTAGCCCGGACTACACTGAAGCTTTCTTT.

V usage is TRBV11-1 and J usage is TRBJ2-1; 9 bases agree with TRBD2. Trimming removed 2 bases from V and 8 bases from J; junction bases left unmatched: 10. The CDR3 covers 16 residues. Germline CDR1 and CDR2: SGHAT and FQDESV (reference sequence). The CDR3 nucleotides read TGTGCCAGCAGCTTACGTAGCGGGAGATCGTCGGATGAGCAGTTCTTC. Residues: CASSLRSGRSSDEQFF.

This chain connects TRBV5-1 to TRBJ2-1, with 13 bases identical to TRBD2. There are 16 residues in the CDR3. Germline CDR1 is SGHRS and CDR2 is YFSETQ. The junction had 5 bases not matched to a gene; V was cut back by 2 bases and J by 6 bases. The CDR3 coding sequence is TGCGCCAGCAGCTTTCAACTAGCGGGAGGGCTCAATGAGCAGTTCTTC. Protein sequence: CASSFQLAGGLNEQFF.

The genes are TRBV7-9 and TRBJ2-5; 9 bases are a match to TRBD1. V dropped 6 bases and J dropped 4; count of bases not matched to a gene: 6. Germline V gene lookup returns CDR1 SEHNR and CDR2 FQNEAQ (reference sequence). The CDR3 spans 14 residues. CDR3 nucleotide sequence: TGTGCCAGCAGTTTCCGACAGGGGGTAGAGACCCAGTACTTC. This gives the protein CASSFRQGVETQYF. Drawing the rest from reference TRBV7-9 and TRBJ2-5, the complete variable domain is DTGVSQNPRHKITKRGQNVTFRCDPISEHNRLYWYRQTLGQGPEFLTYFQNEAQLEKSRLLSDRFSAERPKGSFSTLEIQRTEQGDSAMYLCASSFRQGVETQYFGPGTRLLVL.